Below, 11 T cell receptor beta chains from the same sample are listed, as sequenced in a study of blood T cell repertoires in COVID-19. Sequenced by immunoSEQ multiplex PCR; TCRdb stores in-frame clones only, minus some. Seen here are some 96,000 clones, more than 75% observed once, and the top ten hold around 13%. The specimen sequenced was peripheral blood. Every receptor here comes from a human donor in a cohort sampled during active COVID-19.

The V call is TRBV11-2, the J call TRBJ1-1, with no clear D. This CDR3 comprises 14 residues. Per germline, CDR1 SGHAT and CDR2 FQNNGV. V was pared by 1 base and J by 1 base, with 7 bases between. The CDR3 loop is CASSLVEGNTEAFF. For the CDR3, the DNA is TGTGCCAGCAGCTTAGTTGAGGGGAACACTGAAGCTTTCTTT.

The chain joins TRBV10-3 to TRBJ1-2; no reliable D call. The germline V gene has CDR1 ENHRY and CDR2 SYGVKD. The CDR3 extends over 12 amino acids. The V gene lost 6 bases and the J gene lost 6 bases, with 11 bases spanning the gap. The CDR3 region has the DNA TGTGCCATCAGAAGAGATTTAGATGGCTACACCTTC. Protein product: CAIRRDLDGYTF.

This chain uses TRBV9 with TRBJ2-3; D uncertain. CDR3 length equals 17 residues. Germline loops: CDR1 SGDLS, CDR2 YYNGEE. Trimming stripped 0 bases from V and 6 bases from J, with 20 bases between. The CDR3 nucleotides are TGTGCCAGCAGCGTAGCGGCCCTCCTAGGCGCAGTGGATACGCAGTATTTT. Protein: CASSVAALLGAVDTQYF.

This clone was counted between two and nine times. The V call is TRBV9, the J call TRBJ1-2; D is uncertain. Between the trimmed V and J ends, which lost 0 bases and 7 bases, there was a span of 10 bases. Germline CDR1 reads SGDLS; CDR2 reads YYNGEE. CDR3 length equals 13 residues. CDR3 sequence reads: CASSVAIRTGYTF. In nucleotides, the CDR3 is TGTGCCAGCAGCGTAGCTATACGTACTGGCTACACCTTC.

This chain links TRBV18 with TRBJ2-4; 8 bases agree with TRBD1. CDR1 is KGHSH, CDR2 LQKENI, per germline. J gave up 7 bases and V 3 bases, and 5 bases lay outside the gene matches. The CDR3 is 14 residues long. For the CDR3, the DNA is TGTGCCAGCTCACCGCAGGGGGCGGGTAACATTCAGTACTTC. It specifies CASSPQGAGNIQYF.

The chain carries TRBV12-3 or TRBV12-4 and TRBJ1-1; D uncertain. The CDR3 loop spans 13 amino acids. V dropped 4 bases and J dropped 5 bases, with 11 bases sitting between them. Here the CDR3 reads CASSSQRGTEAFF. The CDR3 DNA follows: TGTGCCAGCAGTTCACAAAGAGGAACTGAAGCTTTCTTT.

This clone has only one observation. V gene TRBV4-3 combines with J gene TRBJ1-3, with 7 bases identical to TRBD1. This CDR3 has 17 residues. J was trimmed by 0 bases and V by 4 bases; bases with no gene match: 9. Germline V gene data show CDR1 as LGHNA and CDR2 as YSLEER. CDR3 sequence: CASSRHGQESSGNTIYF. CDR3 bases: TGCGCCAGCAGCCGCCACGGACAGGAAAGCTCTGGAAACACCATATATTTT.

This chain connects TRBV4-1 to TRBJ1-2; a weak D match, TRBD1 (5 bases). This CDR3 region has 13 residues. Germline loops: CDR1 MGHRA, CDR2 YSYEKL. V was clipped by 0 bases and J by 8 bases, with 10 bases between them. The CDR3 DNA reads TGCGCCAGCAGCCAAGACGGGGGTTGGGGCTACACCTTC. The encoded protein is CASSQDGGWGYTF.

The chain has TRBV3-1 (or the pseudogene TRBV3-2) and TRBJ1-6; the D is unclear. This CDR3 comprises 14 residues. V was shortened by 2 bases and J by 5 bases, with 7 bases between the two germline ends. Germline V gene lookup returns CDR1 LGHDT and CDR2 YNNKEL (reference sequence). The CDR3 loop is CASSQNQDNSPLHF. In nucleotides, the CDR3 is TGTGCCAGCAGCCAAAATCAGGATAATTCACCCCTCCACTTT.

V is TRBV11-2 and J is TRBJ1-2; D not certain. Trimming took off 2 bases at V and 8 bases at J, with 18 bases between the two ends. The CDR3 runs to 15 residues. Per the germline V gene, CDR1 is SGHAT and CDR2 is FQNNGV. This CDR3 is CASSLSSTAGSGYTF. The CDR3 DNA reads as TGTGCCAGCAGCTTAAGTAGTACAGCTGGATCGGGCTACACCTTC.

The chain has TRBV7-8 and TRBJ1-6, with unresolved D. Germline V gives CDR1 SGHVS, CDR2 FQNEAQ. The CDR3 extends over 13 amino acids. The V end was cut by 1 base, the J end by 10 bases, with 8 bases between. The DNA for the CDR3 is TGTGCCAGCAGCTTAGGGCAATTATCACCCCTCCACTTT. This encodes CASSLGQLSPLHF.